Below are 29 T cell receptor beta chains sequenced from a single sample in a study of cytomegalovirus exposure and HLA in healthy donors. In the PCR, 60 Vbeta and 13 Jbeta primers were used. TCRdb keeps only in-frame clones here, not all; method: immunoSEQ multiplex PCR. In the table there are over 150,000 clones, roughly 80% of which are singletons. The sequencing sample was made of PBMCs. The origin of the receptors is a man under 40 in good health and CMV-seropositive.

The V gene is TRBV7-2, the J gene TRBJ1-2; 8 bases align to TRBD1. The germline V gene has CDR1 SGHTA and CDR2 FQGNSA. V shed 5 bases, J shed 3 bases, and the junction held 2 bases outside the gene matches. The CDR3 consists of 13 residues. CDR3 sequence (DNA): TGTGCCAGCAGCCCAGGGGGCGACTATGGCTACACCTTC. Translating it yields CASSPGGDYGYTF.

The chain has TRBV9 and TRBJ2-1; tentative D call: TRBD2 (5 bases). Trimming pared 4 bases from V and 0 bases from J, leaving 14 bases between. The CDR3 loop spans 16 amino acids. The V gene's germline CDR1 is SGDLS and CDR2 YYNGEE. The DNA of the CDR3 is TGTGCCAGCAGCCCTCCCGGAGGTAGCTCCTACAATGAGCAGTTCTTC. Protein: CASSPPGGSSYNEQFF.

The chain is built from TRBV19 and TRBJ2-7; no reliable D call. CDR3 size: 15 residues. CDR1 and CDR2 from the germline V gene are LNHDA and SQIVND (reference sequence). V gave up 0 bases and J gave up 3 bases, with 12 bases separating them. This CDR3 reads CASSIELWAFYEQYF. In nucleotides, the CDR3 is TGTGCCAGTAGTATAGAACTTTGGGCCTTCTACGAGCAGTACTTC.

V usage is TRBV4-3 and J usage is TRBJ2-7, with 7 bases lining up with TRBD2. Germline CDR1 LGHNA, CDR2 YSLEER. The trim removed 1 base at V and 6 bases at J, leaving 12 bases unmatched. This CDR3 has 16 amino acids. The CDR3 nucleotides read TGCGCCAGCAGCCAAGGCCGGGCCTTGGGGGGGAGCGAGCAGTACTTC. Translating it yields CASSQGRALGGSEQYF.

A single count supports this clone. This sequence joins TRBV5-1 and TRBJ1-5; D unresolved. Germline V gene data show CDR1 as SGHRS and CDR2 as YFSETQ. CDR3 length equals 15 residues. Trimming took 1 base from V and 1 from J, leaving 9 bases between them. The CDR3, as DNA: TGCGCCAGCAGCTTGCTTGGCCAGAGCAATCAGCCCCAGCATTTT. It codes for CASSLLGQSNQPQHF.

The V and J genes are TRBV11-3 and TRBJ2-5, with a possible D match to TRBD2 (5 bases). CDR1 is SGHNT, CDR2 YENEEA, per germline. The CDR3 extends over 13 amino acids. Trimming took off 3 bases at V and 5 bases at J, with 10 bases between the two ends. The CDR3 loop reads CASSFTSSETQYF. The CDR3 DNA is TGTGCCAGCAGCTTTACTAGTTCGGAGACCCAGTACTTC. Full variable domain (rest looked up from reference TRBV11-3 and TRBJ2-5): EAGVVQSPRYKIIEKKQPVAFWCNPISGHNTLYWYLQNLGQGPELLIRYENEEAVDDSQLPKDRFSAERLKGVDSTLKIQPAELGDSAVYLCASSFTSSETQYFGPGTRLLVL.

This clone was found once. The CDR3 DNA reads TGTGCCAGCAGCTCCCGGACTAGCGGGTCCTACGAGCAGTACTTC. This sequence encodes CASSSRTSGSYEQYF. The chain employs TRBV5-4 and TRBJ2-7; 11 bases align to TRBD2. CDR3 length equals 15 residues. V trimming: 3 bases; J trimming: 1 base; junction bases outside the gene matches: 3. Looked up from germline, CDR1 is SGHNT and CDR2 is YYREEE (reference sequence).

The chain recombines TRBV18 with TRBJ1-2, with TRBD1 matching 7 bases. After removal of 6 bases from V and 4 bases from J, the junction contained 11 bases not matched to a gene. The CDR3 extends over 15 amino acids. The germline V gene has CDR1 KGHSH and CDR2 LQKENI. The CDR3 spells CASSPRGEGAYGYTF. Here the CDR3 DNA reads TGTGCCAGCTCCCCGAGGGGCGAGGGGGCCTATGGCTACACCTTC.

The chain is built from TRBV7-3 and TRBJ1-2; TRBD1 matches at 8 bases. Germline values: CDR1 SGHTA, CDR2 FQGTGA. The CDR3 length is 15 residues. Trimming at V came to 2 bases and at J to 2 bases, leaving 4 bases not matched to a gene. The CDR3 is CASSLLAGGNYGYTF. The CDR3 nucleotides are TGTGCCAGCAGCTTATTGGCAGGGGGCAACTATGGCTACACCTTC.

The V and J genes are TRBV6-5 and TRBJ1-6; unclear D gene. The germline CDR1 and CDR2 sequences are MNHEY and SVGAGI. Between the trimmed V and J ends, which lost 0 bases and 10 bases, there was a span of 13 bases. The CDR3 sequence is 15 residues long. CDR3 DNA: TGTGCCAGCAGTTACTCGGTCGGCAGACTCTCACCCCTCCACTTT. Its translation: CASSYSVGRLSPLHF.

As regards this clone: Other DNA sequences in the sample encode the same CDR3. The rearrangement joins TRBV7-9 to TRBJ2-7; 11 positions agree with TRBD1. This CDR3 is 16 amino acids long. Germline V CDR1 and CDR2: SEHNR, FQNEAQ (reference sequence). V was clipped by 1 base and J by 2 bases; unmatched bases: 4. This CDR3 is CASSLGTGGQTYEQYF. As DNA, the CDR3 is TGTGCCAGCAGCTTAGGGACAGGGGGCCAAACCTACGAGCAGTACTTC.

In this sample, this clone turned up a few times. The chain combines TRBV11-3 with TRBJ2-6; tentatively, D is TRBD2 (6 bases). The CDR3 runs 20 residues. Germline V gene lookup returns CDR1 SGHNT and CDR2 YENEEA. Trimming took 5 bases from V and 0 from J, leaving 23 bases between them. CDR3 nucleotides: TGTGCCAGCAGCGATCCCGCCCCAGGGACTTCGAGCTCTGGGGCCAACGTCCTGACTTTC. Protein sequence: CASSDPAPGTSSSGANVLTF.

The chain is built from TRBV6-5 and TRBJ2-1; TRBD2 agrees at 10 bases. The ends lost 7 bases at V and 7 bases at J; junction bases unmatched: 7. The CDR3 consists of 14 residues. Germline V gives CDR1 MNHEY, CDR2 SVGAGI. The CDR3 nucleotides read TGTGCCAGCACGCCGGGACTAGCGAGAAATGAGCAGTTCTTC. This sequence encodes CASTPGLARNEQFF.

This sequence joins TRBV29-1 and TRBJ2-7, with a weak D call TRBD2 (5 bases). CDR1 and CDR2 (germline): SQVTM, ANQGSEA. Trimming cost V 1 base and J 1 base, with 14 bases left between them. The CDR3 covers 15 residues. For the CDR3, the DNA is TGCAGCGTTGAAGCGTCCACTAGTCTATCCTACGAGCAGTACTTC. Its protein is CSVEASTSLSYEQYF.

V and J are TRBV7-9 and TRBJ1-2, with 9 positions matching TRBD1. Germline assignment: CDR1 SEHNR and CDR2 FQNEAQ (reference sequence). Trimming at V came to 4 bases and at J to 2 bases, leaving 5 bases not matched to a gene. The CDR3 is 15 residues long. CDR3 coding DNA: TGTGCCAGCAGCTCCGGGACAGGGCACAACTATGGCTACACCTTC. It codes for CASSSGTGHNYGYTF.

Only a few counts were recorded for this clone. The chain recombines TRBV2 with TRBJ2-1; TRBD2 matches at 9 bases. The V gene end was trimmed by 6 bases and the J gene end by 3 bases; junction bases not matched to a gene: 9. CDR3 length: 16 amino acids. Germline V lookup: CDR1 SNHLY, CDR2 FYNNEI. The CDR3 is CASRTRSAGGYNEQFF. CDR3 DNA: TGTGCCAGCAGGACCCGCTCAGCGGGGGGCTACAATGAGCAGTTCTTC. The full variable domain, its missing parts supplied by reference TRBV2 and TRBJ2-1, is EPEVTQTPSHQVTQMGQEVILRCVPISNHLYFYWYRQILGQKVEFLVSFYNNEISEKSEIFDDQFSVERPDGSNFTLKIRSTKLEDSAMYFCASRTRSAGGYNEQFFGPGTRLTVL.

The chain employs TRBV28 and TRBJ2-1; 10 bases agree with TRBD2. V dropped 6 bases and J dropped 4; count of bases not matched to a gene: 6. Germline V gene data show CDR1 as MDHEN and CDR2 as SYDVKM. This CDR3 spans 15 amino acids. The CDR3 coding sequence is TGTGCCAGCAGGTATCTAGCGGGGGAGTACAATGAGCAGTTCTTC. It is translated as CASRYLAGEYNEQFF.

This sequence joins TRBV18 and TRBJ1-1; no definite D call. The V end lost 0 bases, the J end lost 3 bases, and 8 bases lay between the germline ends. CDR3 size: 14 residues. Per germline, CDR1 KGHSH and CDR2 LQKENI. CDR3: CASSPPAVDTEAFF. The CDR3 nucleotides read TGTGCCAGCTCACCACCGGCAGTGGACACTGAAGCTTTCTTT. The variable domain in full, with the rest retrieved from reference TRBV18 and TRBJ1-1, is NAGVMQNPRHLVRRRGQEARLRCSPMKGHSHVYWYRQLPEEGLKFMVYLQKENIIDESGMPKERFSAEFPKEGPSILRIQQVVRGDSAAYFCASSPPAVDTEAFFGQGTRLTVV.

Of note for this clone: At one end, the junction sequence differs from germline, possibly due to a read error. The rearrangement links TRBV6-1 to TRBJ2-7, with D perhaps TRBD2 (7 bases). Germline V gives CDR1 MNHNS, CDR2 SASEGT. The CDR3 sequence is 14 residues long. The DNA of the CDR3 is TGTGCCAGCAGCGAAGGGGGGGTCACCTACGAGCAGTACTTC. Protein sequence: CASSEGGVTYEQYF.

The chain joins TRBV19 to TRBJ1-1; a weak D match, TRBD1 (6 bases). V lost 1 base and J lost 0, with 15 bases in between. The germline V gene encodes CDR1 LNHDA and CDR2 SQIVND (reference sequence). This CDR3 spans 17 amino acids. CDR3 amino acids: CASSIGGPSAMNTEAFF. CDR3 coding DNA: TGTGCCAGTAGTATAGGGGGGCCGTCGGCCATGAACACTGAAGCTTTCTTT.

The V call is TRBV30, the J call TRBJ2-3, with D perhaps matching TRBD2 (9 bases). CDR3 length: 15 residues. Trimming shortened V by 1 base and J by 4 bases, and 15 bases separated the two germline ends. Germline V gene data show CDR1 as GTSNPN and CDR2 as SVGIG (reference sequence). The CDR3, as DNA: TGTGCCTGGAGTGAGCTAGCGGGACAGGCAGATACGCAGTATTTT. It encodes CAWSELAGQADTQYF.

The chain links TRBV7-3 to TRBJ2-3; 10 positions match TRBD2. Losses at the gene ends were 5 bases for V and 1 base for J; bases not matched to a gene: 9. The CDR3 is made up of 17 amino acids. Germline V gene sequence: CDR1 SGHTA, CDR2 FQGTGA. The CDR3 here is CASSPPGLAGGTDTQYF. The CDR3 bases are TGTGCCAGCAGCCCTCCCGGGCTAGCGGGAGGCACAGATACGCAGTATTTT.

This clone occurred once. The V and J genes are TRBV27 and TRBJ2-1; D may be TRBD2 (7 bases). Trimming took 7 bases from V and 5 from J, leaving 21 bases between them. The CDR3 sequence is 16 residues long. Germline V lookup: CDR1 MNHEY, CDR2 SMNVEV (reference sequence). This CDR3 is CASNKGVSGGHNEQFF. The DNA of the CDR3 is TGTGCCAGCAACAAAGGCGTCTCCGGGGGGCACAATGAGCAGTTCTTC.

This chain connects TRBV18 to TRBJ2-1; D not certain. The germline V gene has CDR1 KGHSH and CDR2 LQKENI. This CDR3 has 16 residues. V lost 1 base and J lost 0, with 10 bases in between. As DNA, the CDR3 is TGTGCCAGCTCACCACAGACGCGGAGCTCCTACAATGAGCAGTTCTTC. Translated, it gives CASSPQTRSSYNEQFF.

The gene calls are TRBV5-1 and TRBJ2-3, with 8 bases aligning to TRBD1. The germline V gene encodes CDR1 SGHRS and CDR2 YFSETQ. CDR3 length: 15 amino acids. V dropped 3 bases and J dropped 2; count of bases not matched to a gene: 5. The CDR3 sequence: CASSSGTGFTDTQYF. CDR3 nucleotides: TGCGCCAGCAGCTCTGGGACAGGATTCACAGATACGCAGTATTTT.

The chain has TRBV2 and TRBJ2-1, with TRBD1 matching over 9 bases. This CDR3 contains 14 residues. CDR1 and CDR2 (germline): SNHLY, FYNNEI. V was clipped by 5 bases and J by 7 bases; unmatched bases: 6. The CDR3 coding sequence is TGTGCCAGCAGTTCCGGACAGGGGAGAAATGAGCAGTTCTTC. As protein: CASSSGQGRNEQFF. The full variable domain, completed using reference TRBV2 and TRBJ2-1, is EPEVTQTPSHQVTQMGQEVILRCVPISNHLYFYWYRQILGQKVEFLVSFYNNEISEKSEIFDDQFSVERPDGSNFTLKIRSTKLEDSAMYFCASSSGQGRNEQFFGPGTRLTVL.

The V call is TRBV7-2, the J call TRBJ2-4, with D maybe TRBD2 (6 bases). Germline CDR1 SGHTA, CDR2 FQGNSA. This CDR3 region has 19 residues. V gave up 0 bases and J gave up 1 base, with 19 bases separating them. As DNA, the CDR3 is TGTGCCAGCAGCTTAGCGGCTGTTAGCGGACGGGAGGCCAAAAACATTCAGTACTTC. Translation gives CASSLAAVSGREAKNIQYF. The variable domain in full, with the rest retrieved from reference TRBV7-2 and TRBJ2-4, is GAGVSQSPSNKVTEKGKDVELRCDPISGHTALYWYRQSLGQGLEFLIYFQGNSAPDKSGLPSDRFSAERTGGSVSTLTIQRTQQEDSAVYLCASSLAAVSGREAKNIQYFGAGTRLSVL.

This clone was counted a single time. The chain uses TRBV28 and TRBJ1-3; D may be TRBD1 (5 bases). There are 16 residues in the CDR3. The V end lost 5 bases, the J end lost 0 bases, and 14 bases lay between the germline ends. CDR1 MDHEN and CDR2 SYDVKM come from the germline V gene. The CDR3 bases are TGTGCCAGCAGTAGGGCGGGGCAGGCCTCTGGAAACACCATATATTTT. It specifies CASSRAGQASGNTIYF.

In this sample, this clone turned up a few times. The chain has TRBV4-1 and TRBJ2-5; D unresolved. The CDR3 contains 16 residues. The germline CDR1 and CDR2 sequences are MGHRA and YSYEKL. The V end was cut by 0 bases, the J end by 4 bases, with 15 bases between. The CDR3 region is CASSQEDSGFRETQYF. CDR3 coding DNA: TGCGCCAGCAGCCAAGAAGATTCCGGGTTCAGAGAGACCCAGTACTTC.